This TCR beta chain was observed in a study of shared clonotypes between healthy human individuals. Regarding the study as a whole: Naive CD4 clonotype sharing across a few donors was approximately 5%.

With 9 bases removed from V and 0 bases from J, the gap between germline ends came to 20 bases. Germline values: CDR1 WSHSY, CDR2 SAAADI. This CDR3 region has 17 residues. The donors, healthy adults who were HIV-negative, had experienced no recent acute infections or vaccinations. Original data processing: ImmunoSEQ supplied junction-only sequences lacking quality scores, so filtering was different. This table comes from immunoSEQ multiplex PCR, and its TCRdb copy is limited to in-frame clones, with some not included. D and trimming come from the DNA, and the V and J calls and clone size come from that table. The sample lists millions of clones, 85% to 95% occurring once. A remark on this clone: The antigen is undetermined.

What was sequenced was naive CD4+ T cells sorted from blood. Subset reported: CD45RA+ positively selected. The TCR was taken from a man younger than 30 in good health. The chain links TRBV10-2 to TRBJ1-4, with D possibly being TRBD1 (6 bases). The CDR3 reads CARGPGHQVATNEKLFF. The CDR3 DNA is TGCGCCAGGGGACCGGGACACCAAGTTGCAACTAATGAAAAACTGTTTTTT.